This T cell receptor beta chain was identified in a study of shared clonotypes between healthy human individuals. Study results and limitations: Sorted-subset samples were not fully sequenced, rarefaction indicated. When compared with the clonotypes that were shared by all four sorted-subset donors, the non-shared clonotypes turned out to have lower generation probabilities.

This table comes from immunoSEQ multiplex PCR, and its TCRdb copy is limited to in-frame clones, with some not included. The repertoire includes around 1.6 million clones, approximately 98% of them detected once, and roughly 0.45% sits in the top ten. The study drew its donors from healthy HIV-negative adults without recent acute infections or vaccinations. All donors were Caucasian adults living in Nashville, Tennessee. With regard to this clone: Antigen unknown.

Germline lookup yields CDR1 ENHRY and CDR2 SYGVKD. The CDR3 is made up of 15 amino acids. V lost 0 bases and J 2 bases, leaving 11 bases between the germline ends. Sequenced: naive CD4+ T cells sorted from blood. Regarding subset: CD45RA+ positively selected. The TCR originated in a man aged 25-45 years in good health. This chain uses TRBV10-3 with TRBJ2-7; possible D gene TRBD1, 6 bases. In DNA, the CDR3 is TGTGCCATCAGTGAGTCGAGGACAGATCCCTACGAGCAGTACTTC. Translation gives CAISESRTDPYEQYF.